This record covers a single TCR beta chain. Its specificity is unknown. The data originate from a study of blood T cells in healthy people across ages. Notes on the study in general: A roughly linear age-dependent decrease characterized TCR beta diversity per million T cells.

CDR3 size: 14 residues. Germline CDR1 SQVTM, CDR2 ANQGSEA. Trimming removed 0 bases from V and 8 bases from J; junction bases left unmatched: 6. The use of a sample-barcoded 5' primer and a J-beta primer mix characterized a second PCR of roughly 7 to 11 cycles. Each CDR3 protein is one row after TCRdb ran MiXCR on the 5' RACE reads. The sample shows 790,000 or so distinct CDR3 sequences, about half of them seen only once. The TCR originated in an elderly man in good health. The genes are TRBV29-1 and TRBJ1-4, with 7 bases identical to TRBD1. Sequenced sample: blood. CDR3 sequence (DNA): TGCAGCGTTGAAGATCCCTGGACAGGCGAAAAACTGTTTTTT. Encoded protein: CSVEDPWTGEKLFF.